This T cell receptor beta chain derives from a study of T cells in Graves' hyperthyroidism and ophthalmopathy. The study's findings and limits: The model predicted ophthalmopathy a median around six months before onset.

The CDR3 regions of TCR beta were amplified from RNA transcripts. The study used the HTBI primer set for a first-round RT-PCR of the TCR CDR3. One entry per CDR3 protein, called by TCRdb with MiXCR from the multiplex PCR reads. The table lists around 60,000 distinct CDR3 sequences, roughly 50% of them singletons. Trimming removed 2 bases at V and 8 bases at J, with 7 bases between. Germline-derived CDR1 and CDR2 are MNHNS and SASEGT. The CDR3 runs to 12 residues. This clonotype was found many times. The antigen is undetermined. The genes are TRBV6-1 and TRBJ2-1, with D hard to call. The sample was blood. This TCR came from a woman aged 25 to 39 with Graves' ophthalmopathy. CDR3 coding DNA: TGTGCCAGCAGTGAATGGGGTTATGAGCAGTTCTTC. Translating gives CASSEWGYEQFF.